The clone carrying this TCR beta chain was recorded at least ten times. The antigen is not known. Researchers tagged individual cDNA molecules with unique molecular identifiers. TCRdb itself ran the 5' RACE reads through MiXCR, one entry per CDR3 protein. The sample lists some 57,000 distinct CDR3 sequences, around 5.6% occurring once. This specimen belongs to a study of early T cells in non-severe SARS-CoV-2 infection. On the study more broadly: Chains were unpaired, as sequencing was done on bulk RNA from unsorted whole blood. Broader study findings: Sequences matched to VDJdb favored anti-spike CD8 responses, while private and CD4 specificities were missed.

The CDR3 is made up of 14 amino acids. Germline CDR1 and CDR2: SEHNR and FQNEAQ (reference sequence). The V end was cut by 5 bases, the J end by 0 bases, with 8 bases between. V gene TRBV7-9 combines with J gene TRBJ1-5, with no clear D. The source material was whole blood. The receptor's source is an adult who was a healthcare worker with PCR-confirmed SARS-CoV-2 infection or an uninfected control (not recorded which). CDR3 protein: CASSHSNSNQPQHF. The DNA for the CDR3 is TGTGCCAGCAGCCATAGTAATAGCAATCAGCCCCAGCATTTT.